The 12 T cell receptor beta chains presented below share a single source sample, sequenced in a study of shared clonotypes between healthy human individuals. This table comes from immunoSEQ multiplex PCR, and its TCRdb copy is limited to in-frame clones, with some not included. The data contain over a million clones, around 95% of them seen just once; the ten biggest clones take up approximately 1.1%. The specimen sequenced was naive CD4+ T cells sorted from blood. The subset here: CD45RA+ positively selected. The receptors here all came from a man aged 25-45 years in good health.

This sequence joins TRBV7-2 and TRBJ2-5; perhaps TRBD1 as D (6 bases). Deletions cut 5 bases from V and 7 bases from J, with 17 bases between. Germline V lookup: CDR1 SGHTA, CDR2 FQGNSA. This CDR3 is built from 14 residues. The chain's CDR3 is CASSHVVVGGTQYF. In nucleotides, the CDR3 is TGTGCCAGCAGCCACGTCGTAGTAGGGGGGACCCAGTACTTC. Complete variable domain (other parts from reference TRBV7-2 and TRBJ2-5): GAGVSQSPSNKVTEKGKDVELRCDPISGHTALYWYRQSLGQGLEFLIYFQGNSAPDKSGLPSDRFSAERTGGSVSTLTIQRTQQEDSAVYLCASSHVVVGGTQYFGPGTRLLVL.

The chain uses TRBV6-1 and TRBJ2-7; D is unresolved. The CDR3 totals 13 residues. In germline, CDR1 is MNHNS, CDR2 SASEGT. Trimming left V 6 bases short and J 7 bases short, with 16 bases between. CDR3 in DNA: TGTGCCAGCAGATGGACCTACCTCGAGGAGCAGTACTTC. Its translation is CASRWTYLEEQYF.

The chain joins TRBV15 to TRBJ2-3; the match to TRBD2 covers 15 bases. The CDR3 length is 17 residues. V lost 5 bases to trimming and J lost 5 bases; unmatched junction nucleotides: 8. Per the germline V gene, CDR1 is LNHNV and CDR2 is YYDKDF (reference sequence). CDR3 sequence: CATSGLAGGPLVDTQYF. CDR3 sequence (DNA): TGTGCCACCAGCGGACTAGCGGGAGGGCCTCTTGTAGATACGCAGTATTTT.

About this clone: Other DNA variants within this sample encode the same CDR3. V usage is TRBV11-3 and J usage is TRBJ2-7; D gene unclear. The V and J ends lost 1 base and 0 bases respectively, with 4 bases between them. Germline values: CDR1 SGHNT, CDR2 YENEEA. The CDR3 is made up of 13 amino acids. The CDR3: CASSLGPSYEQYF. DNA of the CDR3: TGTGCCAGCAGCTTAGGACCCTCCTACGAGCAGTACTTC.

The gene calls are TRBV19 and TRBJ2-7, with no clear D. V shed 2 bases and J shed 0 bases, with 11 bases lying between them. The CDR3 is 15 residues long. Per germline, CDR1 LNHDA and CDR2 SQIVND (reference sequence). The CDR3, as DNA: TGTGCCAGTAGTATAAGAGCACCCAGCTCCTACGAGCAGTACTTC. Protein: CASSIRAPSSYEQYF.

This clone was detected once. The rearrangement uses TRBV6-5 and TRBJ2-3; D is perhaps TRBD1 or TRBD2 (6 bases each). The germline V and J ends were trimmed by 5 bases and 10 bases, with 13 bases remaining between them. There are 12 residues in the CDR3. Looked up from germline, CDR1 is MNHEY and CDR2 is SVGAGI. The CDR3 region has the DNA TGTGCCAGCAGTGACTACAGGGACTCGCAGTATTTT. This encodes CASSDYRDSQYF.

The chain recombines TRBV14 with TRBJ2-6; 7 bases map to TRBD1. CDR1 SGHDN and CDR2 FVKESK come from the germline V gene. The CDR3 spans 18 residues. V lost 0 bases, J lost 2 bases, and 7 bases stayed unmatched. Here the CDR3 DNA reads TGTGCCAGCAGCCAAGAGTGGGTTGACAGGGCTGGGGCCAACGTCCTGACTTTC. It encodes CASSQEWVDRAGANVLTF.

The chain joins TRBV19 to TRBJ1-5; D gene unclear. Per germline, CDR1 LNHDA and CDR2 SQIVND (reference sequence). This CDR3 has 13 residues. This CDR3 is CASNSGVNQPQHF. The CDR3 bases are TGTGCTAGCAATTCAGGTGTCAATCAGCCCCAGCATTTT.

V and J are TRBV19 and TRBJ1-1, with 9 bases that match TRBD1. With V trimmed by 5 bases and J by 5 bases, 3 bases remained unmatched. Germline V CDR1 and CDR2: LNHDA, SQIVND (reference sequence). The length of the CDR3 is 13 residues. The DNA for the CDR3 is TGTGCCAGTAGTCCCGGACAGGGGACTGAAGCTTTCTTT. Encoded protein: CASSPGQGTEAFF.

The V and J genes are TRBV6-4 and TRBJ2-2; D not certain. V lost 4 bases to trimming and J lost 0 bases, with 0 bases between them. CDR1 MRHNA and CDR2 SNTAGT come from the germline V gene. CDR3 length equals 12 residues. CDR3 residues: CASSANTGELFF. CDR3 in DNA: TGTGCCAGCAGTGCGAACACCGGGGAGCTGTTTTTT.

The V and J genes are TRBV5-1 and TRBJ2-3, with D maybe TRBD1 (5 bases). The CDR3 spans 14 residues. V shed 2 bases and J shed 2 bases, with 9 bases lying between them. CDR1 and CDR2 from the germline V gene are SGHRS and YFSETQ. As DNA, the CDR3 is TGCGCCAGCAGCTTAAGACAGACCACAGATACGCAGTATTTT. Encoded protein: CASSLRQTTDTQYF. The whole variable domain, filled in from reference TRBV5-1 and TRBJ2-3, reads KAGVTQTPRYLIKTRGQQVTLSCSPISGHRSVSWYQQTPGQGLQFLFEYFSETQRNKGNFPGRFSGRQFSNSRSEMNVSTLELGDSALYLCASSLRQTTDTQYFGPGTRLTVL.

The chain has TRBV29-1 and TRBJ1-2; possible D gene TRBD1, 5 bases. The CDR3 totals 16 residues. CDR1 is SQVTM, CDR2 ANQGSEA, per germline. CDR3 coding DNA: TGCATTACCCTGGGTGGAGGGGCGACAAATAACTATGGCTACACCTTC. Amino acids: CITLGGGATNNYGYTF.